This TCR beta chain was observed in a study of monozygotic twins with inflammatory bowel disease. Points from the study as a whole: Twin pairs that were concordant did not differ from discordant pairs in repertoire similarity, possibly from limited power. For IBD, no single strong associated signal or clonotype was supported. Patients received differing immunosuppressive treatments, which may have added variability to their repertoires.

The CDR3 length is 20 residues. Germline assignment: CDR1 SGHDT and CDR2 YYEEEE. As for this clonotype: Its antigen is still unknown.

TCRdb reprocessed the 5' RACE reads, keeping one entry per CDR3 protein, no DNA. The repertoire table contains around 450,000 distinct CDR3 sequences. The sequencing sample was made of blood. This receptor was obtained from a human donor with ulcerative colitis or Crohn's disease, or a healthy co-twin of an affected twin (not recorded which). This chain links TRBV5-6 with TRBJ2-6; no DNA is available, so the TRBD1 call from TCRdb remains unchecked. CDR3: CASSLTAPGPLRSGANVLTF.